Listed here is a single T cell receptor (beta chain). The antigen is undetermined. The data were taken from a study of post-analysis software for immune sequencing data. Study results and caveats: A handful of TRBV segments occurring more often in patients than controls included TRBV5-6, TRBV5-1 and TRBV20-1.

The CDR3 has 10 residues. The germline V gene encodes CDR1 DFQATT and CDR2 SNEGSKA (reference sequence). V lost 0 bases, J lost 8 bases, and 4 bases lay in between. Included in the TCR beta cDNA libraries were unique molecular identifiers. Each CDR3 protein gets one entry after TCRdb re-called the PCR reads with MiXCR. This table holds about 820,000 distinct CDR3 sequences, 53% found once. The chain employs TRBV20-1 and TRBJ1-2, with D uncertain. Sequenced material: blood. The receptor comes from a girl between 10 and 17 years old with multiple sclerosis. CDR3 DNA sequence: TGCAGTGCTAGAGAGGGAGGCTACACCTTC. Its protein product is CSAREGGYTF.